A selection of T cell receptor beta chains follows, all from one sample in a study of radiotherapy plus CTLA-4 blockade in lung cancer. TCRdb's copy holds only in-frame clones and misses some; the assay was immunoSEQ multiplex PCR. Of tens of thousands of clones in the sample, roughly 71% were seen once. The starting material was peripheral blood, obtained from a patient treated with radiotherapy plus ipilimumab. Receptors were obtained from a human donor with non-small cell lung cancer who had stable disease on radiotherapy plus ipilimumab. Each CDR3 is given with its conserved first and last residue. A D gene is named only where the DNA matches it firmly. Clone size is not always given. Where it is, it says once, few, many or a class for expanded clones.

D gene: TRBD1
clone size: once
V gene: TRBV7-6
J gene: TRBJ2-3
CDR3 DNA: TGTGCCAGCAGCTCACCGGGACAGGGGATAACAGATACGCAGTATTTT
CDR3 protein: CASSSPGQGITDTQYF

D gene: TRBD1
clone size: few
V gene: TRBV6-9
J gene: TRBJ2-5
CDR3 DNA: TGTGCCAGCAAAGGGGGCAAGGAGACCCAGTACTTC
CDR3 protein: CASKGGKETQYF

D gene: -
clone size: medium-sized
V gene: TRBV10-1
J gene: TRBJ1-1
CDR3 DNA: TGCGCCAGCAGTGAGAAACGGGCGAACACTGAAGCTTTCTTT
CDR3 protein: CASSEKRANTEAFF

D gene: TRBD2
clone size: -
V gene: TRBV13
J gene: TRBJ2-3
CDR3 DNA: TGTGCCAGCAGCTTGGGACTAGCGGGATCAACAGATACGCAGTATTTT
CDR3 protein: CASSLGLAGSTDTQYF

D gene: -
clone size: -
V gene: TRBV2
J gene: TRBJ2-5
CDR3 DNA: TGTGCCACCCAAGGTCTACAAGAGACCCAGTACTTC
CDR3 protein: CATQGLQETQYF

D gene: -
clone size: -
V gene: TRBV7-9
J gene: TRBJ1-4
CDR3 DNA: TGTGCCAGCAGCTTCGACGGACCTAATGAAAAACTGTTTTTT
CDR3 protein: CASSFDGPNEKLFF

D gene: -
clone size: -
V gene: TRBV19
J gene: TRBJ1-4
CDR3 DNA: TGTGCCAGTAGTATCGTCAGGTTCTCCTCTGAAAAACTGTTTTTT
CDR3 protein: CASSIVRFSSEKLFF

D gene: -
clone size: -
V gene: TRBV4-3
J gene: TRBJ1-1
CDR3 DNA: TGCGCCAGCAGCCAAGATTCGACTTTAGAAGCTTTCTTT
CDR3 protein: CASSQDSTLEAFF

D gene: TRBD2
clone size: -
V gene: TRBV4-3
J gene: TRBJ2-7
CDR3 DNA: TGCGCCAGCAGCCAGGCCGGGACTAGCGGATACGAGCAGTACTTC
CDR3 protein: CASSQAGTSGYEQYF

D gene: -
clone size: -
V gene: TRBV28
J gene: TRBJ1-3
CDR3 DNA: TGTGCCAGCAGTTTCCGAAACACCATATATTTT
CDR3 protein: CASSFRNTIYF

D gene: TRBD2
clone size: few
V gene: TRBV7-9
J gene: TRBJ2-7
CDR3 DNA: TGTGCCAGCAGCTTATCTGGCGGGAGGGCCTACGAGCAGTACTTC
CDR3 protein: CASSLSGGRAYEQYF

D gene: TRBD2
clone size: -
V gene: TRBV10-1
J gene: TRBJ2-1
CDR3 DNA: TGCGCCAGCAGTTCCTACCCCGGGACTAGCGGGACCGGGGGGGAGTTCGGGCAGTTCTTC
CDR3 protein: CASSSYPGTSGTGGEFGQFF

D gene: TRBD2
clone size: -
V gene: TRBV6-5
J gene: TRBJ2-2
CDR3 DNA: TGTGCCAGCAGTTACGAAGGACTAGCGAACACCGGGGAGCTGTTTTTT
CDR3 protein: CASSYEGLANTGELFF

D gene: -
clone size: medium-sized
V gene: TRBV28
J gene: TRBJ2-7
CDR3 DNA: TGTGCCAGCAGTTGGGGGGGCCAGTACTACGAGCAGTACTTC
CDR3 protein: CASSWGGQYYEQYF

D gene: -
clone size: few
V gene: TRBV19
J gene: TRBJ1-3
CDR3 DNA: TGTGCCAGTAGTATGGGCCGGATCTCTGGAAACACCATATATTTT
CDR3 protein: CASSMGRISGNTIYF

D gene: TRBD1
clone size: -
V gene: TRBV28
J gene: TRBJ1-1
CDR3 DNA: TGTGCCAGCAGCTCGACCCTCTACTACAGGGGAGCTTTCTTT
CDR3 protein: CASSSTLYYRGAFF

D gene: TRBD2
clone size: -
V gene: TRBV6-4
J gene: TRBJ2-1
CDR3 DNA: TGTGCCAGCATTCTTCTGACTAGCGGGTCGACCTACTACAATGAGCAGTTCTTC
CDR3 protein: CASILLTSGSTYYNEQFF

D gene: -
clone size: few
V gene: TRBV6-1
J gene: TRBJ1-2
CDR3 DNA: TGTGCCAGCAGTGTATTGATAGGGGAGGGGTATGGCTACACCTTC
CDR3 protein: CASSVLIGEGYGYTF

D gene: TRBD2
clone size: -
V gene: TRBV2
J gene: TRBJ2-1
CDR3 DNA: TGTGCCAGCGCAGCTAGCGGGTCGGCAATTGGGCAGTTCTTC
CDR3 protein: CASAASGSAIGQFF

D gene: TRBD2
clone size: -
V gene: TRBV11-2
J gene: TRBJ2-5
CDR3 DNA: TGTGCCAGCAGCACGGGACTAGCGGTCCAAGAGACCCAGTACTTC
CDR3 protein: CASSTGLAVQETQYF

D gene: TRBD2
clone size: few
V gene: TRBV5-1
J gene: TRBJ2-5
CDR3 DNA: TGCGCCAGCAGCTTGGCAGGACTAGCGGAACAAGAGACCCAGTACTTC
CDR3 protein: CASSLAGLAEQETQYF

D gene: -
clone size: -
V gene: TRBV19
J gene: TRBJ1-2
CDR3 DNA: TGTGCCAGTAGTATAAAATTCGGGGGCCTCGACTATGGCTACACCTTC
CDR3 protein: CASSIKFGGLDYGYTF

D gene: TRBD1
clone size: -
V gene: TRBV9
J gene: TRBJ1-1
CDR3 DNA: TGTGCCAGCAGCCCTCTGGACAGGGATAGAGTTGAAGCTTTCTTT
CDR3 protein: CASSPLDRDRVEAFF

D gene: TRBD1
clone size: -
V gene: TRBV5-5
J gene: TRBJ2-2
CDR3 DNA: TGTGCCAGCAGCTGGGACAGGGCGATGAACACCGGGGAGCTGTTTTTT
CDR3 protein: CASSWDRAMNTGELFF

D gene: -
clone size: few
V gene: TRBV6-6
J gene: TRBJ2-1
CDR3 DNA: TGTGCCAGCAGTTACCGGGGGTATCACTACAATGAGCAGTTCTTC
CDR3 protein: CASSYRGYHYNEQFF

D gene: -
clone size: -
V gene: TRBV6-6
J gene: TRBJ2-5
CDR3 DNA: TGTGCCAGCAGTTACCCCAACGGGGACGCCCAAGAGACCCAGTACTTC
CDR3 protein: CASSYPNGDAQETQYF

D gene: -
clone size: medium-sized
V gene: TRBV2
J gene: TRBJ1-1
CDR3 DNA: TGTGCCAGCAGGCTACAGGGACCCTCTGAAGCTTTCTTT
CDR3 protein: CASRLQGPSEAFF

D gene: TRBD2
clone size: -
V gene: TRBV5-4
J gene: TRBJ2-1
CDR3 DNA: TGTGCCAGCAGCCGCACCGGGACTAGCATCTATGAGCAGTTCTTC
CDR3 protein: CASSRTGTSIYEQFF

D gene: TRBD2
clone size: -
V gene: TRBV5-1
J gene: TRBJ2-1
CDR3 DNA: TGCGCCAGCAGCAGGGGCGGGGGCTACAATGAGCAGTTCTTC
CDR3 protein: CASSRGGGYNEQFF

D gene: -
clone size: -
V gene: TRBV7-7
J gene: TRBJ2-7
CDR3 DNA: TGTGCTAGCAGCCGGATAGGGGTGGGGGACGAGCAGTACTTC
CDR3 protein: CASSRIGVGDEQYF

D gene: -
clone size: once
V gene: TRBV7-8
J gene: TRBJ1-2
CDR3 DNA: TGTGCCAGCAGCTTCACCAGGGTCAATGGCTACACCTTC
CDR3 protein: CASSFTRVNGYTF

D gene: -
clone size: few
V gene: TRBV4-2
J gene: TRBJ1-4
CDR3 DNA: TGTGCCAGCAGCCAAGTTGGCGGTTTGAATGAAAAACTGTTTTTT
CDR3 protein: CASSQVGGLNEKLFF

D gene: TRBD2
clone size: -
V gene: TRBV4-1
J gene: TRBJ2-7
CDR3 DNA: TGCGCCAGCACCCCGGGACTAGCGGGAGGCACCCTACCCTACGAGCAGTACTTC
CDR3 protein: CASTPGLAGGTLPYEQYF

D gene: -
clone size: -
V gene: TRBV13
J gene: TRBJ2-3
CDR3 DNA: TGTGCCAGCAGCTCCCGGACTTTTAGCACAGATACGCAGTATTTT
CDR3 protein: CASSSRTFSTDTQYF

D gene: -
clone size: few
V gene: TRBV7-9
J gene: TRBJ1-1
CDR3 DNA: TGTGCCAGCAGCTCCGACAGTAACACTGAAGCTTTCTTT
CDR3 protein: CASSSDSNTEAFF

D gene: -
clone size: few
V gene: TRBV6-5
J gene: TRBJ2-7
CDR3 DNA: TGTGCCAGCAGTCTGGGGCCTAGCTCCTACGAGCAGTACTTC
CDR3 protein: CASSLGPSSYEQYF

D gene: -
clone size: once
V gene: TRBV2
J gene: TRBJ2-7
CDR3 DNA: TGTGCCAGCAGTGAGTTCTCAGAGTTCGAGCAGTACTTC
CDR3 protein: CASSEFSEFEQYF

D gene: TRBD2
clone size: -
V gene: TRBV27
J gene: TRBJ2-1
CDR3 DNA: TGTGCCAGCCGGGACTACTTAAACTCCTACAATGAGCAGTTCTTC
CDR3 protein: CASRDYLNSYNEQFF

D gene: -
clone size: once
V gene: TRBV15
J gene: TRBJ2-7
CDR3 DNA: TGTGCCACCAGCAGAGCGGGTACCCCCCACGAGCAGTACTTC
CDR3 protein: CATSRAGTPHEQYF

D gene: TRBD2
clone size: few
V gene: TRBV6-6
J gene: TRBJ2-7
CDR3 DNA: TGTGCCAGCAGTCTCGGACTAGCGGGAGACGAGCAGTACTTC
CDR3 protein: CASSLGLAGDEQYF

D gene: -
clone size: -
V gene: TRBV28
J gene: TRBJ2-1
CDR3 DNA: TGTGCCAGCAGTACACCCCCTGGACGGCAGTTCTTC
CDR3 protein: CASSTPPGRQFF

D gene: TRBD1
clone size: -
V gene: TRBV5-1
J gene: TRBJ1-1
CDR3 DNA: TGCGCCAGCAGCGAGGGGACAGCCGGGACAGCTTTCTTT
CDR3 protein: CASSEGTAGTAFF

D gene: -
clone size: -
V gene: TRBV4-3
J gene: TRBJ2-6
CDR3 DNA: TGCGCCAGCAGCCAATCTTCTGGGGCCAACGTCCTGACTTTC
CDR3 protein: CASSQSSGANVLTF

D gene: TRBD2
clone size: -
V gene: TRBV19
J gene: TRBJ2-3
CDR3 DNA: TGTGCCAGTAGTACCCCGGGACTAGCGAGCACAGATACGCAGTATTTT
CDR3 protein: CASSTPGLASTDTQYF

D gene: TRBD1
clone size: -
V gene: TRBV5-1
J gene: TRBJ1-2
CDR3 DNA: TGCGCCAGCAGTTCTCCGGGACAGGGGGCCCGAACCTATGGCTACACCTTC
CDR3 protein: CASSSPGQGARTYGYTF

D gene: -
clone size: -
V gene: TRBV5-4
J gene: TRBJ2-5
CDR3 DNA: TGTGCCAGCAGCTTGGGACGACCCCAAGAGACCCAGTACTTC
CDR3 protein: CASSLGRPQETQYF

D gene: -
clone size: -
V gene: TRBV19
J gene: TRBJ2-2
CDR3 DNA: TGTGCCAGTAGTATAGGGAGGGGCACCGGGGAGCTGTTTTTT
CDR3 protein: CASSIGRGTGELFF